This is a list of T cell receptor beta chains from one sample in a study. Via MiXCR, TCRdb re-called the RT-PCR reads, giving one row per CDR3 protein. Of approximately 720,000 distinct CDR3 sequences in the sample, 14% were seen once. Material: memory CD4+ T cells from blood. The source of these receptors is a female donor in good health, serving as a healthy control. CDR3s include the opening cysteine and the closing phenylalanine or tryptophan. The D gene is left open where the match is weak. Clone sizes are given selectively: once, few, many, or a class where the clone is expanded.

CDR3 length: 15; J gene: TRBJ1-5; clone size: NA; D gene: NA; V gene: TRBV20-1; CDR3 protein: CSARDRVGVDKPQHF; CDR3 DNA: TGCAGTGCTAGAGATCGGGTGGGGGTCGATAAGCCCCAGCATTTT
CDR3 length: 15; J gene: TRBJ1-2; clone size: many; D gene: TRBD1; V gene: TRBV12-3/TRBV12-4; CDR3 protein: CASSPTRGLGYGYTF; CDR3 DNA: TGTGCCAGCAGTCCCACCAGGGGGTTAGGCTATGGCTACACCTTC
CDR3 length: 17; J gene: TRBJ2-3; clone size: NA; D gene: TRBD2; V gene: TRBV30; CDR3 protein: CAWRIPGLAGGRNTQYF; CDR3 DNA: TGTGCCTGGAGGATACCGGGACTAGCGGGAGGAAGAAATACGCAGTATTTT
CDR3 length: 15; J gene: TRBJ1-2; clone size: NA; D gene: NA; V gene: TRBV20-1; CDR3 protein: CSAERRGGGDYGYTF; CDR3 DNA: TGCAGTGCTGAACGGCGGGGGGGCGGCGACTATGGCTACACCTTC
CDR3 length: 13; J gene: TRBJ2-3; clone size: few; D gene: NA; V gene: TRBV24-1; CDR3 protein: CATSLQYTDTQYF; CDR3 DNA: TGTGCCACCAGTCTTCAGTACACAGATACGCAGTATTTT
CDR3 length: 14; J gene: TRBJ2-1; clone size: NA; D gene: TRBD2; V gene: TRBV11-2; CDR3 protein: CASTIPGLVNEQFF; CDR3 DNA: TGTGCCAGCACCATACCGGGACTAGTGAATGAGCAGTTCTTC
CDR3 length: 15; J gene: TRBJ1-5; clone size: many; D gene: NA; V gene: TRBV6-1; CDR3 protein: CASSEMTGDNQPQHF; CDR3 DNA: TGTGCCAGCAGTGAGATGACAGGCGACAATCAGCCCCAGCATTTT
CDR3 length: 17; J gene: TRBJ2-6; clone size: few; D gene: TRBD1; V gene: TRBV6-1; CDR3 protein: CASSGRDRGSGANVLTF; CDR3 DNA: TGTGCCAGCAGTGGCCGGGACAGGGGATCGGGGGCCAACGTCCTGACTTTC
CDR3 length: 13; J gene: TRBJ1-2; clone size: NA; D gene: NA; V gene: TRBV6-1; CDR3 protein: CASSDVSQGGYTF; CDR3 DNA: TGTGCCAGCAGTGACGTCTCCCAGGGCGGCTACACCTTC
CDR3 length: 16; J gene: TRBJ2-1; clone size: many; D gene: NA; V gene: TRBV12-3/TRBV12-4; CDR3 protein: CASTRYGGSTYNEQFF; CDR3 DNA: TGTGCCAGCACCCGGTACGGGGGTTCAACCTACAATGAGCAGTTCTTC
CDR3 length: 15; J gene: TRBJ2-3; clone size: many; D gene: NA; V gene: TRBV5-1; CDR3 protein: CASSSSSAGTDTQYF; CDR3 DNA: TGCGCCAGCAGCTCCTCCAGCGCCGGCACAGATACGCAGTATTTT
CDR3 length: 14; J gene: TRBJ1-1; clone size: many; D gene: NA; V gene: TRBV6-5; CDR3 protein: CASSQDGVGTEAFF; CDR3 DNA: TGTGCCAGCAGTCAAGACGGGGTTGGAACTGAAGCTTTCTTT
CDR3 length: 15; J gene: TRBJ1-4; clone size: few; D gene: NA; V gene: TRBV6-6; CDR3 protein: CASSYMGQGNEKLFF; CDR3 DNA: TGTGCCAGCAGTTACATGGGACAAGGAAATGAAAAACTGTTTTTT
CDR3 length: 12; J gene: TRBJ1-4; clone size: many; D gene: TRBD1; V gene: TRBV28; CDR3 protein: CASSYTGQEHVF; CDR3 DNA: TGTGCCAGCAGTTACACCGGACAGGAGCATGTATTT
CDR3 length: 17; J gene: TRBJ1-1; clone size: NA; D gene: TRBD1; V gene: TRBV5-1; CDR3 protein: CASDCQDRGGPNTEAFF; CDR3 DNA: TGCGCCAGCGACTGCCAGGACAGGGGGGGACCGAACACTGAAGCTTTCTTT
CDR3 length: 14; J gene: TRBJ2-6; clone size: few; D gene: NA; V gene: TRBV20-1; CDR3 protein: CSADSGAGANVLTF; CDR3 DNA: TGCAGTGCAGACTCAGGGGCTGGGGCCAACGTCCTGACTTTC
CDR3 length: 19; J gene: TRBJ2-2; clone size: NA; D gene: TRBD2; V gene: TRBV20-1; CDR3 protein: CSARFSREGQGWSTGELFF; CDR3 DNA: TGCAGTGCTAGATTTTCTCGGGAGGGCCAAGGGTGGTCCACCGGGGAGCTGTTTTTT
CDR3 length: 13; J gene: TRBJ2-3; clone size: many; D gene: NA; V gene: TRBV20-1; CDR3 protein: CSARVAGTDTQYF; CDR3 DNA: TGCAGTGCTAGGGTGGCTGGCACAGATACGCAGTATTTT
CDR3 length: 17; J gene: TRBJ1-5; clone size: many; D gene: NA; V gene: TRBV27; CDR3 protein: CASSLGQLGVRNQPQHF; CDR3 DNA: TGTGCCAGCAGTTTAGGGCAGTTGGGGGTTCGCAATCAGCCCCAGCATTTT
CDR3 length: 14; J gene: TRBJ2-2; clone size: few; D gene: NA; V gene: TRBV18; CDR3 protein: CASSPPTGTGELFF; CDR3 DNA: TGTGCCAGCTCACCACCGACGGGGACCGGGGAGCTGTTTTTT
CDR3 length: 16; J gene: TRBJ2-6; clone size: NA; D gene: TRBD1; V gene: TRBV12-3/TRBV12-4; CDR3 protein: CASRDSDRAGANVLTF; CDR3 DNA: TGTGCCAGCAGAGATTCCGACAGGGCTGGGGCCAACGTCCTGACTTTC
CDR3 length: 11; J gene: TRBJ2-1; clone size: few; D gene: NA; V gene: TRBV7-9; CDR3 protein: CASSGAGAQFF; CDR3 DNA: TGTGCCAGCAGCGGAGCCGGTGCGCAGTTCTTC
CDR3 length: 18; J gene: TRBJ2-1; clone size: few; D gene: NA; V gene: TRBV9; CDR3 protein: CASSDGRSRLAGYNEQFF; CDR3 DNA: TGTGCCAGCAGCGACGGTCGGAGTAGGCTAGCAGGCTACAATGAGCAGTTCTTC
CDR3 length: 17; J gene: TRBJ1-1; clone size: NA; D gene: TRBD1; V gene: TRBV28; CDR3 protein: CASSLWGTGGKNTEAFF; CDR3 DNA: TGTGCCAGCAGTTTATGGGGGACAGGAGGAAAGAACACTGAAGCTTTCTTT
CDR3 length: 15; J gene: TRBJ1-3; clone size: NA; D gene: NA; V gene: TRBV28; CDR3 protein: CASSPQPRSGNTIYF; CDR3 DNA: TGTGCCAGCAGCCCCCAGCCGCGCTCTGGAAACACCATATATTTT
CDR3 length: 16; J gene: TRBJ2-3; clone size: NA; D gene: TRBD2; V gene: TRBV7-7; CDR3 protein: CASSLGPGGGADTQYF; CDR3 DNA: TGTGCTAGCAGCTTAGGGCCGGGAGGAGGAGCAGATACGCAGTATTTT
CDR3 length: 15; J gene: TRBJ2-5; clone size: few; D gene: NA; V gene: TRBV14; CDR3 protein: CASSPLDLYQETQYF; CDR3 DNA: TGTGCCAGCAGCCCCCTGGACTTGTACCAAGAGACCCAGTACTTC
CDR3 length: 13; J gene: TRBJ2-3; clone size: NA; D gene: NA; V gene: TRBV5-1; CDR3 protein: CASSLALDDTQYF; CDR3 DNA: TGCGCCAGCAGCTTGGCTTTGGATGATACGCAGTATTTT
CDR3 length: 15; J gene: TRBJ2-7; clone size: NA; D gene: TRBD1; V gene: TRBV24-1; CDR3 protein: CATSDPVQGVNEQYF; CDR3 DNA: TGTGCCACCAGTGACCCAGTACAGGGGGTGAACGAGCAGTACTTC
CDR3 length: 15; J gene: TRBJ2-1; clone size: many; D gene: NA; V gene: TRBV20-1; CDR3 protein: CSARDPAQTEHEQFF; CDR3 DNA: TGCAGTGCTAGAGATCCTGCCCAAACTGAACATGAGCAGTTCTTC
CDR3 length: 13; J gene: TRBJ1-2; clone size: many; D gene: TRBD1; V gene: TRBV7-2; CDR3 protein: CASSLAGGNGYTF; CDR3 DNA: TGTGCCAGCAGCTTAGCAGGGGGCAATGGCTACACCTTC
CDR3 length: 16; J gene: TRBJ1-2; clone size: many; D gene: NA; V gene: TRBV4-3; CDR3 protein: CASSQDRGVGRYGYTF; CDR3 DNA: TGCGCCAGCAGCCAAGATAGGGGGGTAGGCCGCTATGGCTACACCTTC
CDR3 length: 16; J gene: TRBJ2-3; clone size: NA; D gene: TRBD1; V gene: TRBV6-2/TRBV6-3; CDR3 protein: CASSAPGQRFTDTQYF; CDR3 DNA: TGTGCCAGCAGCGCTCCGGGACAGAGATTCACAGATACGCAGTATTTT
CDR3 length: 14; J gene: TRBJ2-7; clone size: once; D gene: NA; V gene: TRBV18; CDR3 protein: CASSPPAQNYEQYF; CDR3 DNA: TGTGCCAGCTCACCACCGGCACAGAACTACGAGCAGTACTTC
CDR3 length: 15; J gene: TRBJ2-3; clone size: many; D gene: TRBD2; V gene: TRBV29-1; CDR3 protein: CSAILAAFYTDTQYF; CDR3 DNA: TGCAGCGCCATACTAGCGGCCTTTTACACAGATACGCAGTATTTT
CDR3 length: 16; J gene: TRBJ2-5; clone size: few; D gene: NA; V gene: TRBV27; CDR3 protein: CASSYRAGVGQETQYF; CDR3 DNA: TGTGCCAGCAGTTATAGGGCAGGGGTCGGGCAAGAGACCCAGTACTTC
CDR3 length: 15; J gene: TRBJ1-6; clone size: many; D gene: TRBD1; V gene: TRBV10-3; CDR3 protein: CAISEPTGDNSPLHF; CDR3 DNA: TGTGCCATCAGTGAGCCGACAGGGGATAATTCACCCCTCCACTTT
CDR3 length: 15; J gene: TRBJ1-2; clone size: many; D gene: NA; V gene: TRBV4-3; CDR3 protein: CASSPRDPGQKGYTF; CDR3 DNA: TGCGCCAGCAGCCCCCGGGACCCAGGACAGAAAGGCTACACCTTC
CDR3 length: 16; J gene: TRBJ1-6; clone size: NA; D gene: TRBD1; V gene: TRBV20-1; CDR3 protein: CSATEGTGFDNSPLHF; CDR3 DNA: TGCAGTGCTACCGAGGGGACAGGGTTCGACAATTCACCCCTCCACTTT
CDR3 length: 12; J gene: TRBJ1-5; clone size: NA; D gene: NA; V gene: TRBV12-3/TRBV12-4; CDR3 protein: CASARTGQPQHF; CDR3 DNA: TGTGCCAGTGCGAGGACGGGTCAGCCCCAGCATTTT
CDR3 length: 14; J gene: TRBJ1-6; clone size: NA; D gene: NA; V gene: TRBV9; CDR3 protein: CASSRQQDNSPLHF; CDR3 DNA: TGTGCCAGCAGCCGACAGCAAGATAATTCACCCCTCCACTTT
CDR3 length: 13; J gene: TRBJ1-6; clone size: NA; D gene: NA; V gene: TRBV21-1; CDR3 protein: CASRRHFNSPLHF; CDR3 DNA: TGTGCCAGCAGACGACACTTTAATTCACCCCTCCACTTT
CDR3 length: 16; J gene: TRBJ2-7; clone size: NA; D gene: TRBD2; V gene: TRBV5-1; CDR3 protein: CASSRSLAGGLYEQYF; CDR3 DNA: TGTGCCAGCAGCCGTTCCTTGGCGGGAGGGCTCTACGAGCAGTACTTC
CDR3 length: 13; J gene: TRBJ2-3; clone size: NA; D gene: NA; V gene: TRBV12-3/TRBV12-4; CDR3 protein: CASTLHSTDTQYF; CDR3 DNA: TGTGCCAGCACCCTCCATAGCACAGATACGCAGTATTTT
CDR3 length: 11; J gene: TRBJ2-7; clone size: NA; D gene: NA; V gene: TRBV29-1; CDR3 protein: CSAILRGRWYF; CDR3 DNA: TGCAGCGCCATTCTGCGAGGGAGATGGTACTTC
CDR3 length: 15; J gene: TRBJ2-7; clone size: many; D gene: NA; V gene: TRBV27; CDR3 protein: CASSFGWDITYEQYF; CDR3 DNA: TGTGCCAGCAGTTTTGGATGGGACATAACGTACGAGCAGTACTTC
CDR3 length: 16; J gene: TRBJ2-7; clone size: NA; D gene: TRBD1; V gene: TRBV28; CDR3 protein: CASSPLGQGVTYEQYF; CDR3 DNA: TGTGCCAGCAGCCCCCTTGGACAGGGGGTTACCTACGAGCAGTACTTC
CDR3 length: 16; J gene: TRBJ1-4; clone size: NA; D gene: NA; V gene: TRBV7-3; CDR3 protein: CASRSHRGPSNEKLFF; CDR3 DNA: TGTGCCAGCAGGTCCCACCGGGGCCCTTCTAATGAAAAACTGTTTTTT
CDR3 length: 13; J gene: TRBJ1-1; clone size: NA; D gene: NA; V gene: TRBV7-9; CDR3 protein: CASSLLGGPEAFF; CDR3 DNA: TGTGCCAGCAGCTTACTTGGGGGCCCTGAAGCTTTCTTT
CDR3 length: 16; J gene: TRBJ2-1; clone size: NA; D gene: NA; V gene: TRBV4-1; CDR3 protein: CASSQGSGVSYNEQFF; CDR3 DNA: TGCGCCAGCAGCCAAGGTTCAGGTGTGTCCTACAATGAGCAGTTCTTC
CDR3 length: 13; J gene: TRBJ2-2; clone size: NA; D gene: TRBD1; V gene: TRBV29-1; CDR3 protein: CSVRVSGTGFMFF; CDR3 DNA: TGCAGCGTGAGAGTTTCCGGGACAGGGTTCATGTTTTTT
CDR3 length: 14; J gene: TRBJ2-1; clone size: NA; D gene: TRBD2; V gene: TRBV5-1; CDR3 protein: CASSGTSLYNEQFF; CDR3 DNA: TGCGCCAGCAGCGGGACTAGCCTCTACAATGAGCAGTTCTTC
CDR3 length: 13; J gene: TRBJ1-1; clone size: many; D gene: NA; V gene: TRBV20-1; CDR3 protein: CSARVGEEVEAFF; CDR3 DNA: TGCAGTGCTAGAGTTGGGGAGGAGGTGGAAGCTTTCTTT
CDR3 length: 11; J gene: TRBJ2-5; clone size: NA; D gene: NA; V gene: TRBV27; CDR3 protein: CASTYHETQYF; CDR3 DNA: TGTGCCAGCACCTACCATGAGACCCAGTACTTC
CDR3 length: 13; J gene: TRBJ2-3; clone size: many; D gene: NA; V gene: TRBV10-3; CDR3 protein: CAISEVGTDTQYF; CDR3 DNA: TGTGCCATCAGTGAAGTGGGGACAGATACGCAGTATTTT
CDR3 length: 13; J gene: TRBJ1-1; clone size: few; D gene: NA; V gene: TRBV4-2; CDR3 protein: CASSRTSDTEAFF; CDR3 DNA: TGTGCCAGCAGCCGTACCTCGGACACTGAAGCTTTCTTT
CDR3 length: 17; J gene: TRBJ2-5; clone size: NA; D gene: TRBD2; V gene: TRBV12-3/TRBV12-4; CDR3 protein: CASSFSRTSGTGETQYF; CDR3 DNA: TGTGCCAGCAGTTTCTCCCGGACTAGCGGGACCGGGGAGACCCAGTACTTC
CDR3 length: 15; J gene: TRBJ2-7; clone size: NA; D gene: TRBD1; V gene: TRBV7-2; CDR3 protein: CASSRPGTGVGEQYF; CDR3 DNA: TGTGCCAGCAGTCGTCCCGGGACAGGGGTGGGCGAGCAGTACTTC
CDR3 length: 15; J gene: TRBJ2-7; clone size: NA; D gene: NA; V gene: TRBV15; CDR3 protein: CATSRDRGRADEQYF; CDR3 DNA: TGTGCCACCAGCAGAGATAGGGGAAGGGCGGACGAGCAGTACTTC
CDR3 length: 15; J gene: TRBJ2-1; clone size: few; D gene: NA; V gene: TRBV24-1; CDR3 protein: CATSRVGLGSNEQFF; CDR3 DNA: TGTGCCACCAGTAGGGTGGGACTGGGATCCAATGAGCAGTTCTTC